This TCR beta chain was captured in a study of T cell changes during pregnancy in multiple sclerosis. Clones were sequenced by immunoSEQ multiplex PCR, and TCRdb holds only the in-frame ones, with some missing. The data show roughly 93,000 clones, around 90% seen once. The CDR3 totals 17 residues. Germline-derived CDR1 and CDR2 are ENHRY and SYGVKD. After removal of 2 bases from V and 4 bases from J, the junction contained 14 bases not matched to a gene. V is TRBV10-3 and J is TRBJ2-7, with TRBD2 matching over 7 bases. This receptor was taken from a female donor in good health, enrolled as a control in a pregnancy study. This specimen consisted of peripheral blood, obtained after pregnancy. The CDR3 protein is CAISEQVVTGGIYEQYF. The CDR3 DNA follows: TGTGCCATCAGTGAGCAAGTAGTCACGGGAGGAATTTACGAGCAGTACTTC.